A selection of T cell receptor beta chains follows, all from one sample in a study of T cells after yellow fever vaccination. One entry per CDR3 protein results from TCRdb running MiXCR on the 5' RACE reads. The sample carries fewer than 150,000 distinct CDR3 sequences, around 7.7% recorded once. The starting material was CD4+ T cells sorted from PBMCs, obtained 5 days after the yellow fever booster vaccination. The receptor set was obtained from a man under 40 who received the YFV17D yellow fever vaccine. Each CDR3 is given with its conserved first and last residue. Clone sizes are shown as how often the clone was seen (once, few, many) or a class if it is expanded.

CDR3aa: CASSDNRGKNIQYF; j_gene: TRBJ2-4; abundance: many; v_gene: TRBV2
CDR3aa: CASSQDEGRGFYNEQFF; j_gene: TRBJ2-1; abundance: few; v_gene: TRBV4-3
CDR3aa: CASSLGQGDTGELFF; j_gene: TRBJ2-2; abundance: many; v_gene: TRBV5-1
CDR3aa: CASNWGSSSYEQYF; j_gene: TRBJ2-7; abundance: many; v_gene: TRBV10-2
CDR3aa: CASSYSPGGEKLFF; j_gene: TRBJ1-4; abundance: many; v_gene: TRBV6-5
CDR3aa: CSAPLSPLRQRANNEQFF; j_gene: TRBJ2-1; abundance: many; v_gene: TRBV20-1
CDR3aa: CASSFTAGTTDTQYF; j_gene: TRBJ2-3; abundance: many; v_gene: TRBV5-1
CDR3aa: CASSPRDSGRDTQYF; j_gene: TRBJ2-3; abundance: many; v_gene: TRBV12-3/TRBV12-4
CDR3aa: CASRTESYEQYF; j_gene: TRBJ2-7; abundance: many; v_gene: TRBV6-5
CDR3aa: CAISESTVQTGSGSYTF; j_gene: TRBJ1-2; abundance: many; v_gene: TRBV10-3
CDR3aa: CASASLRADEAFF; j_gene: TRBJ1-1; abundance: many; v_gene: TRBV18
CDR3aa: CASSSTQGLAGQETQYF; j_gene: TRBJ2-5; abundance: many; v_gene: TRBV28
CDR3aa: CSVIGQSLADTQYF; j_gene: TRBJ2-3; abundance: many; v_gene: TRBV29-1
CDR3aa: CASSQGVQGGNRGYTF; j_gene: TRBJ1-2; abundance: many; v_gene: TRBV3-1
CDR3aa: CASGSGTQYF; j_gene: TRBJ2-5; abundance: many; v_gene: TRBV6-2/TRBV6-3